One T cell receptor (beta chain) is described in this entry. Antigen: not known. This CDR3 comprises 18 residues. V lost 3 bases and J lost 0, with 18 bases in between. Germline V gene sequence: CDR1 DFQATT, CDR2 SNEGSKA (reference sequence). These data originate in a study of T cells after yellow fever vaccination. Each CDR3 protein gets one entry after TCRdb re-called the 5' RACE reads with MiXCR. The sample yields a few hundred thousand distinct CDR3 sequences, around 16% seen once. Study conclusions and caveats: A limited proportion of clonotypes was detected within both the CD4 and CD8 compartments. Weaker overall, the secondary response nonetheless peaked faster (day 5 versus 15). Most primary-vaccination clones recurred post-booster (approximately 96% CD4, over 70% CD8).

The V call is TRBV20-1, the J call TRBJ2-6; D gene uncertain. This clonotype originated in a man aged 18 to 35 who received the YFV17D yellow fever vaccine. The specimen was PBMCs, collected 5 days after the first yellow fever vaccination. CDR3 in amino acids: CSASYKGRTSSGANVLTF. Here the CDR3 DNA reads TGCAGTGCTAGTTACAAGGGCAGGACGAGCTCTGGGGCCAACGTCCTGACTTTC.